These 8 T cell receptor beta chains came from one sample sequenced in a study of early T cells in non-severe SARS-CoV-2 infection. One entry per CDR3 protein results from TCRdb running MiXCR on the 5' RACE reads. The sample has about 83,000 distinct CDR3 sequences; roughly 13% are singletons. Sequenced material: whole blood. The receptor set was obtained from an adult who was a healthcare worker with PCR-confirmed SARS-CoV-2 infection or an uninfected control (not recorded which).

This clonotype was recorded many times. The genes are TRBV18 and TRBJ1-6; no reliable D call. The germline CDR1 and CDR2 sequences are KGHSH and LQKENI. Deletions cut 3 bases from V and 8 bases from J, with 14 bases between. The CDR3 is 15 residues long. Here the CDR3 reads CASSPRGFRDSPLHF. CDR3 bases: TGTGCCAGCTCACCCAGAGGATTTCGGGATTCACCCCTCCACTTT.

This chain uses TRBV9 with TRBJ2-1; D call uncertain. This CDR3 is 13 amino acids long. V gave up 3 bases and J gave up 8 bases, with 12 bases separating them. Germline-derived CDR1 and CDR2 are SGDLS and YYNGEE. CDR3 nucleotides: TGTGCCAGCAGCGCCATAGGTGGTTATGAGCAGTTCTTC. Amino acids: CASSAIGGYEQFF.

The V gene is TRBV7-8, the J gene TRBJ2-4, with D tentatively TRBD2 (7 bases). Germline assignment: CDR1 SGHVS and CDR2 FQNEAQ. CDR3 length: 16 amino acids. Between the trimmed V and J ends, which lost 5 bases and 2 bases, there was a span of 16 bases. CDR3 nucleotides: TGTGCCAGCAGCCCTGAGGGGGGGGCGACCAAAAACATTCAGTACTTC. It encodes CASSPEGGATKNIQYF.

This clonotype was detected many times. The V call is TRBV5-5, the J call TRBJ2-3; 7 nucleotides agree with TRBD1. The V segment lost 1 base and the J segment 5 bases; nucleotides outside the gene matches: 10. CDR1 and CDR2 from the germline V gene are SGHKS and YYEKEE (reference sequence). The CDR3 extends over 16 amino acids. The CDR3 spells CASSLSPGGTRDTQYF. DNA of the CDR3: TGTGCCAGCAGCTTGTCGCCAGGGGGTACCCGAGATACGCAGTATTTT.

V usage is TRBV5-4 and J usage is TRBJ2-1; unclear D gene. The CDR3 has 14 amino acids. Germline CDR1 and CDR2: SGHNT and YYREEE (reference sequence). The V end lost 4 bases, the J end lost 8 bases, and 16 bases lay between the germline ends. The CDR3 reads CASSLGIGTYEQFF. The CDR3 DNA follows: TGTGCCAGCAGCCTAGGGATTGGTACATATGAGCAGTTCTTC.

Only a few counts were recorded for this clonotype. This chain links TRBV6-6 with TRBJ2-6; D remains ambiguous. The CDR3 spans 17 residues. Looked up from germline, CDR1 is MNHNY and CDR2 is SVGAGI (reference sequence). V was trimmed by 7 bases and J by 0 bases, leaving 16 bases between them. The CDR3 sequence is CASIGWVGGSGANVLTF. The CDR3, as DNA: TGTGCCAGCATTGGGTGGGTCGGTGGCTCTGGGGCCAACGTCCTGACTTTC.

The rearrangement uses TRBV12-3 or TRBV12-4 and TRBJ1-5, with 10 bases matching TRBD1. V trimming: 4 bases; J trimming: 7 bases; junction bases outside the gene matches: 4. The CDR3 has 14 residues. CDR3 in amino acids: CASSSGTGVQPQHF. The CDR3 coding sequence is TGTGCCAGCAGTTCCGGGACAGGGGTGCAGCCCCAGCATTTT.

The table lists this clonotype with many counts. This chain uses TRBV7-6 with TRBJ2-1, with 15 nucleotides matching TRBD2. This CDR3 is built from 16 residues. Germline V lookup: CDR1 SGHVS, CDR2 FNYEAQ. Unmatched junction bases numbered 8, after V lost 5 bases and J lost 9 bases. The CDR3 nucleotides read TGTGCCAGCAGCCCCCGAGGGACTAGCGGGGGGATTGAGCAGTTCTTC. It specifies CASSPRGTSGGIEQFF. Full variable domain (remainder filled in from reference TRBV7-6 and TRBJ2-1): GAGVSQSPRYKVTKRGQDVALRCDPISGHVSLYWYRQALGQGPEFLTYFNYEAQQDKSGLPNDRFSAERPEGSISTLTIQRTEQRDSAMYRCASSPRGTSGGIEQFFGPGTRLTVL.